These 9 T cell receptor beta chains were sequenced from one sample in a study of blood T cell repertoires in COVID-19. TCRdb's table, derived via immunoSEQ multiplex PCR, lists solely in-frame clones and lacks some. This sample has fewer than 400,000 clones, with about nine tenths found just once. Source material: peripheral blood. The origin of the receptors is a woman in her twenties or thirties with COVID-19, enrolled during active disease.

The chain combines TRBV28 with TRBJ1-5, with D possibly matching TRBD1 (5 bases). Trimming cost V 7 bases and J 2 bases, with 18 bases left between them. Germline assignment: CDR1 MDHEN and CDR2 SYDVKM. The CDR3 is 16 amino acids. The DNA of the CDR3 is TGTGCCAGCAACCTCCGGGGGAGAAGCGGCAATCAGCCCCAGCATTTT. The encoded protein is CASNLRGRSGNQPQHF.

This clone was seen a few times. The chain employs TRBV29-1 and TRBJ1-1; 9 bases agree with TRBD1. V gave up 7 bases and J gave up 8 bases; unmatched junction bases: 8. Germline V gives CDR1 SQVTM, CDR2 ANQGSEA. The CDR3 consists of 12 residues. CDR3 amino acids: CSGFPGQGEAFF. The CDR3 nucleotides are TGCAGCGGATTTCCGGGACAGGGAGAAGCTTTCTTT.

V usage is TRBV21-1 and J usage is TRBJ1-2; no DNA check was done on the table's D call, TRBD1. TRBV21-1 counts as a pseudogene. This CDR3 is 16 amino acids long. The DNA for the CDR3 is TGTGCCAGCAACAGACAGGGGGTCCCCTTAGGCTATGGCTACACCTTC. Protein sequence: CASNRQGVPLGYGYTF.

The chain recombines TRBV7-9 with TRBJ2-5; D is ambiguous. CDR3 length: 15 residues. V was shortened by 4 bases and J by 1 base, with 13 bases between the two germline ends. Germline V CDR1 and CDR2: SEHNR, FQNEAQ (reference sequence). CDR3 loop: CASSWSWPGQETQYF. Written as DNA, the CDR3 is TGTGCCAGCAGCTGGAGTTGGCCTGGCCAAGAGACCCAGTACTTC. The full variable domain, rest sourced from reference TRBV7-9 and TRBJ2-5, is DTGVSQNPRHKITKRGQNVTFRCDPISEHNRLYWYRQTLGQGPEFLTYFQNEAQLEKSRLLSDRFSAERPKGSFSTLEIQRTEQGDSAMYLCASSWSWPGQETQYFGPGTRLLVL.

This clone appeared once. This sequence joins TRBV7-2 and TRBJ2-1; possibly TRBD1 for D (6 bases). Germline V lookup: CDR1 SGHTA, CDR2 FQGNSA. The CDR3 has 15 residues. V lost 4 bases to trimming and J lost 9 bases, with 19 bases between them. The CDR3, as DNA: TGTGCCAGCAGCTCCTCGGGACAAGCTATGTTTGAGCAGTTCTTC. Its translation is CASSSSGQAMFEQFF.

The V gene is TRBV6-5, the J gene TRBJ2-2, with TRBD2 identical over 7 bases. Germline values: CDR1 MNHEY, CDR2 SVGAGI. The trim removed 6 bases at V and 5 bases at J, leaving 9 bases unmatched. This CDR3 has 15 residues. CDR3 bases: TGTGCCAGCAGGCCTGGCGGGAGTATTACCGGGGAGCTGTTTTTT. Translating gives CASRPGGSITGELFF.

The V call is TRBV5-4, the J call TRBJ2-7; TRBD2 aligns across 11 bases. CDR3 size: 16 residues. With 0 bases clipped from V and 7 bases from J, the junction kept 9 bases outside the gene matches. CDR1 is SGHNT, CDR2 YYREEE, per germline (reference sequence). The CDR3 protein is CASSLAELAGAEEQYF. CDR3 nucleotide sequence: TGTGCCAGCAGCTTGGCCGAACTAGCGGGAGCTGAGGAGCAGTACTTC.

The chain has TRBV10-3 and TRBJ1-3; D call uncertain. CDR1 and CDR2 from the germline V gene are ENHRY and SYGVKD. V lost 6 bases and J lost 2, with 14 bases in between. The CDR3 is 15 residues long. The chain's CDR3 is CAISDQGGTGNTIYF. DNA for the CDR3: TGTGCCATCAGCGATCAAGGAGGTACTGGAAACACCATATATTTT.

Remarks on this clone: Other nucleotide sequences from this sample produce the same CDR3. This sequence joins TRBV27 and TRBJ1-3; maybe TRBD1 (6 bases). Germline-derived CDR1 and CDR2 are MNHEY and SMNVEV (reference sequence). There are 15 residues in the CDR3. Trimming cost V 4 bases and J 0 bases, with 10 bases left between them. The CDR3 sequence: CASSSTGPSGNTIYF. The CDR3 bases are TGTGCCAGCAGTTCAACAGGGCCCTCTGGAAACACCATATATTTT.